This T cell receptor (beta chain) was observed in a study of regulatory T cells in long-lasting Graves disease. Across the study: For a period under 3 months, newly diagnosed Graves' patients had taken antithyroid drugs.

Time point specified: newly diagnosed GD, antithyroid drugs for less than 3 months. Generation of the TCR library employed RNA extracted from PBMCs. This clonotype showed up many times. Building of the TCR beta libraries involved iRepertoire HTBI primers and Arm-PCR of CDR3 regions. Each CDR3 protein gets one entry after TCRdb re-called the multiplex PCR reads with MiXCR. Of 360,000 or so distinct CDR3 sequences in the sample, roughly 15% were seen once. These data were also filed under a second study, of T cells in Graves' hyperthyroidism and ophthalmopathy. That report adds: Graves' hyperthyroidism is called stable when ophthalmopathy does not progress within 18 months.

The sequences come from peripheral blood mononuclear cells (PBMCs), collected at new diagnosis, from a patient treated with antithyroid drugs. The source is a woman in her late teens or twenties with Graves disease.

The CDR3 DNA reads TGTGCCAGCAGTTTGAGCCTGATAGGGCCGCAGGAGCAGTTCTTC. It yields the protein CASSLSLIGPQEQFF. The chain couples TRBV12-3 or TRBV12-4 to TRBJ2-1; D ambiguous. V shed 3 bases and J shed 10 bases, with 19 bases lying between them. The CDR3 consists of 15 residues.